The 20 T cell receptor beta chains below come from one sample, sequenced in a study of human T cells and chemical hapten exposure. Time point here: patch test 3, about 24 weeks after DPC sensitization. Described treatment: therapeutic diphenylcyclopropenone sensitization with weekly scalp DPC. TCRdb reprocessed the RACE reads via MiXCR and lists one record per CDR3 protein. This table holds some 60,000 distinct CDR3 sequences, about an eighth found once. The specimen was whole blood, collected in connection with sensitization to the hapten diphenylcyclopropenone (DPC). The receptors stem from a man aged 25 to 40 with alopecia areata. Some clones in this sample may be carry-over from other donors' samples.

This clonotype came up many times. The chain combines TRBV5-1 with TRBJ2-7; D possibly matches TRBD1 or TRBD2 (5 bases each). Germline lookup yields CDR1 SGHRS and CDR2 YFSETQ. The CDR3 extends over 15 amino acids. Trimming took off 4 bases at V and 0 bases at J, with 14 bases between the two ends. The CDR3 loop reads CASSQRGWGSYEQYF. The CDR3 coding sequence is TGCGCCAGCAGCCAGAGGGGCTGGGGCTCCTACGAGCAGTACTTC.

The CDR3 DNA reads TGTGCCAGCAGCCTAAGGGAACTAAACTATGGCTACACCTTC. As protein: CASSLRELNYGYTF. The chain is built from TRBV5-4 and TRBJ1-2, with D uncertain. Germline loops: CDR1 SGHNT, CDR2 YYREEE (reference sequence). V lost 4 bases, J lost 2 bases, and 12 bases lay in between. This CDR3 has 14 amino acids.

This clonotype was picked up many times. This chain uses TRBV3-1 with TRBJ1-3, with no clear D. Trimming removed 1 base from V and 4 bases from J, with 11 bases in between. Germline CDR1 and CDR2: LGHDT and YNNKEL (reference sequence). The CDR3 runs 15 residues. Written as DNA, the CDR3 is TGTGCCAGCAGCCAAGGTTTAGGGTGGGGAAACACCATATATTTT. As protein: CASSQGLGWGNTIYF.

This clonotype has a count of ten or more. The chain is built from TRBV29-1 and TRBJ1-1, with 11 bases that match TRBD1. Germline assignment: CDR1 SQVTM and CDR2 ANQGSEA. Trimming took 3 bases from V and 3 from J; bases not matched to a gene: 0. The CDR3 covers 13 residues. Written as DNA, the CDR3 is TGCAGCGTTGAGGACAGGGGGCACACTGAAGCTTTCTTT. Translating it yields CSVEDRGHTEAFF.

The V gene is TRBV4-3, the J gene TRBJ1-1, with 10 bases identical to TRBD1. The J segment lost 6 bases and the V segment lost 3 bases, leaving 4 bases of the junction unmatched. Per the germline V gene, CDR1 is LGHNA and CDR2 is YSLEER. CDR3 length equals 14 residues. CDR3 amino acids: CASSQGQGMAEAFF. CDR3 coding DNA: TGCGCCAGCAGCCAGGGACAGGGGATGGCTGAAGCTTTCTTT.

The sample holds many counts of this clonotype. The V gene is TRBV14, the J gene TRBJ1-4, with D unclear. From germline, CDR1 is SGHDN and CDR2 FVKESK. The CDR3 is made up of 15 amino acids. The V gene lost 4 bases and the J gene lost 8 bases, with 17 bases spanning the gap. The CDR3 protein is CASSPLLTPGEKLFF. CDR3 coding DNA: TGTGCCAGCAGCCCCTTACTGACTCCGGGGGAAAAACTGTTTTTT.

This clonotype was seen many times. The chain links TRBV4-3 to TRBJ2-2; D is unresolved. This CDR3 comprises 14 residues. The V end lost 0 bases, the J end lost 4 bases, and 6 bases lay between the germline ends. Per germline, CDR1 LGHNA and CDR2 YSLEER. CDR3 sequence reads: CASSQDWTTGELFF. The CDR3 nucleotides read TGCGCCAGCAGCCAAGACTGGACCACCGGGGAGCTGTTTTTT.

The V gene is TRBV11-2, the J gene TRBJ2-5; weak D call: TRBD1 (6 bases). Germline CDR1 is SGHAT and CDR2 is FQNNGV. Trimming stripped 1 base from V and 4 bases from J, with 10 bases between. This CDR3 region has 14 residues. The CDR3 nucleotides read TGTGCCAGCAGCTTAGTCATAGGGGGAGAGACCCAGTACTTC. This codes for CASSLVIGGETQYF.

This clonotype was seen more than once but under ten times. The chain couples TRBV12-3 or TRBV12-4 to TRBJ1-2; TRBD1 matches at 9 bases. This CDR3 contains 15 residues. V was clipped by 3 bases and J by 6 bases; unmatched bases: 8. CDR3 bases: TGTGCCAGCAGTTTGAACAGGGGGCGTTATCATGGCTACACCTTC. It translates to CASSLNRGRYHGYTF.

This clonotype was observed a handful of times. This chain uses TRBV9 with TRBJ2-1, with D maybe TRBD2 (6 bases). The CDR3 consists of 15 residues. Germline CDR1 and CDR2: SGDLS and YYNGEE. V lost 0 bases, J lost 3 bases, and 10 bases lay in between. This CDR3 is CASSVELAVYNEQFF. In nucleotides, the CDR3 is TGTGCCAGCAGCGTAGAACTAGCAGTCTACAATGAGCAGTTCTTC.

The chain has TRBV29-1 and TRBJ2-5, with 8 positions matching TRBD2. Germline V gene lookup returns CDR1 SQVTM and CDR2 ANQGSEA. Trimming cost V 3 bases and J 5 bases; bases outside gene matches: 8. CDR3 length: 14 amino acids. The CDR3 DNA is TGCAGCGTTGAGGGCGGGACTAGTGGGGAGACCCAGTACTTC. Its translation: CSVEGGTSGETQYF.

This chain joins TRBV27 and TRBJ2-7; 10 positions agree with TRBD1. CDR1 is MNHEY, CDR2 SMNVEV, per germline (reference sequence). The CDR3 loop spans 13 amino acids. V trimming: 6 bases; J trimming: 4 bases; junction bases outside the gene matches: 3. The CDR3 loop is CASRTGGQYEQYF. The CDR3 DNA reads TGTGCCAGCAGGACAGGGGGCCAGTACGAGCAGTACTTC.

This clonotype has a handful of counts. The rearrangement links TRBV7-2 to TRBJ2-5, with TRBD2 matching 7 bases. The CDR3 totals 12 residues. Germline V gene data show CDR1 as SGHTA and CDR2 as FQGNSA. J was trimmed by 13 bases and V by 0 bases; bases with no gene match: 5. CDR3 amino acids: CASSLALTSPYF. CDR3 DNA sequence: TGTGCCAGCAGCTTAGCTCTGACTAGCCCGTACTTC.

This clonotype was seen repeatedly, ten times or more. V usage is TRBV7-3 and J usage is TRBJ1-1; D is ambiguous. The length of the CDR3 is 14 residues. CDR1 and CDR2 (germline): SGHTA, FQGTGA. Trimming took off 5 bases at V and 0 bases at J, with 10 bases between the two ends. CDR3 nucleotide sequence: TGTGCCAGCAGCGCAACAAGGATGAACACTGAAGCTTTCTTT. Its protein is CASSATRMNTEAFF.

This clonotype was seen at least ten times. V is TRBV20-1 and J is TRBJ1-5; D gene uncertain. Germline CDR1 and CDR2: DFQATT and SNEGSKA (reference sequence). The germline V and J ends were trimmed by 7 bases and 4 bases, with 11 bases remaining between them. This CDR3 region has 12 residues. The CDR3 nucleotides are TGCAGTGGAGCGGTGCGGAATCAGCCCCAGCATTTT. Encoded protein: CSGAVRNQPQHF.

The table lists this clonotype with many counts. This chain joins TRBV6-2 or TRBV6-3 and TRBJ1-1; unclear D gene. Germline assignment: CDR1 MNHEY and CDR2 SVGEGT. Trimming took 2 bases from V and 6 from J, leaving 4 bases between them. This CDR3 spans 11 amino acids. CDR3 in DNA: TGTGCCAGCAGTTACCCACCTGAAGCTTTCTTT. This codes for CASSYPPEAFF.

Ten or more counts support this clonotype. The chain employs TRBV20-1 and TRBJ2-1; D is unresolved. The length of the CDR3 is 15 residues. With 5 bases removed from V and 6 bases from J, the gap between germline ends came to 20 bases. CDR1 is DFQATT, CDR2 SNEGSKA, per germline (reference sequence). The DNA of the CDR3 is TGCAGTGCTCGTGCGGTGTTCCACCTTCGCAATGAGCAGTTCTTC. It is translated as CSARAVFHLRNEQFF.

The gene calls are TRBV3-1 and TRBJ2-2; D is unclear. This CDR3 region has 13 residues. The germline V and J ends were trimmed by 2 bases and 8 bases, with 9 bases remaining between them. Germline assignment: CDR1 LGHDT and CDR2 YNNKEL (reference sequence). CDR3: CASSQIGSGELFF. DNA of the CDR3: TGTGCCAGCAGCCAAATCGGATCGGGGGAGCTGTTTTTT.

This clonotype was counted a few times. The chain links TRBV5-1 to TRBJ2-3; 7 nucleotides agree with TRBD1. The CDR3 has 15 residues. Germline loops: CDR1 SGHRS, CDR2 YFSETQ. V lost 4 bases and J lost 0; bases outside the gene matches: 5. This chain's CDR3 is CASSAAGGSTDTQYF. The DNA for the CDR3 is TGCGCCAGCAGCGCTGCAGGGGGAAGCACAGATACGCAGTATTTT.

The chain combines TRBV27 with TRBJ1-6; TRBD1 matches 9 bases. Looked up from germline, CDR1 is MNHEY and CDR2 is SMNVEV (reference sequence). V lost 6 bases to trimming and J lost 6 bases; unmatched junction nucleotides: 21. This CDR3 has 20 residues. CDR3 in DNA: TGTGCCAGCAGCCAGACCGGGACAGGGTCCCCTGGGACTTCTAATTCACCCCTCCACTTT. It encodes CASSQTGTGSPGTSNSPLHF.